The clone carrying this TCR beta chain was observed many times. Antigen specificity is unknown. The library targeted TCRbeta and was prepared with unique molecular identifiers. MiXCR, run by TCRdb on the PCR reads, gives a single entry per CDR3 protein. The sample holds approximately 650,000 distinct CDR3 sequences, roughly 13% seen once. This sample is drawn from a study of T-cell reconstitution after alpha-beta-depleted transplantation in children. Germline V gene data show CDR1 as MDHEN and CDR2 as SYDVKM. The CDR3 is 15 amino acids. Trimming stripped 2 bases from V and 3 bases from J, with 14 bases between. Points from the study as a whole: A year post-transplant, T-cell counts and diversity derived mostly from newly produced T cells. Some patients owed their high day-60 TCRbeta diversity to surviving recipient T cells and thymic progenitors. Reportedly, only several hundred clones from non-depleted graft cells drove alpha-beta T-cell counts at about two months.

Sequenced material: PBMCs, taken before TCRalphabeta/CD19-depleted stem cell transplant. This clonotype was obtained from a girl aged 2 to 9 with congenital amegakaryocytic thrombocytopenia, due to receive a stem cell transplant. The chain employs TRBV28 and TRBJ2-7, with a possible D match to TRBD2 (6 bases). CDR3 DNA sequence: TGTGCCAGCAGTTTAAGTGGCCGTAGCGGCTACGAGCAGTACTTC. Protein: CASSLSGRSGYEQYF. The full variable domain, with the rest looked up from reference TRBV28 and TRBJ2-7, is DVKVTQSSRYLVKRTGEKVFLECVQDMDHENMFWYRQDPGLGLRLIYFSYDVKMKEKGDIPEGYSVSREKKERFSLILESASTNQTSMYLCASSLSGRSGYEQYFGPGTRLTVT.